This record looks at one TCR beta chain sequence and its context. Its antigen is still unknown. It has no much larger one-base neighbor in the sample; base qualities were not kept. The cohort was made up of 666 healthy bone marrow donors. All cohort members were sampled while nominally healthy, although unrecorded immune exposures were likely present. The donor was CMV seronegative and belonged to the group of 352 seronegative cohort members. A peripheral blood sample was provided by each donor, and peripheral blood mononuclear cells were used for TCR beta sequencing. The Qiagen DNeasy Blood Extraction Kit was used to extract genomic DNA from the blood cell samples. This entry comes from a study of cytomegalovirus exposure and HLA in healthy donors listed by TCRdb under 2017. For context, the study as a whole: An earlier analysis of 587 of the donors reported roughly 300 Gb of sequence data and 100 million to 140 million unique TCR beta sequences from about 200 million T cells. About 300 gigabases of sequencing data and roughly 90 million unique TCR sequences were included in an early release covering 500 to 750 HLA-typed donors. The genetic ancestry cluster associated with self-reported Caucasian donors included 65% to 90% of the 300 to 400 genotyped donors. The study aimed to test whether cataloging public T cell receptors could reveal signatures of past pathogen exposure. The study used immunosequencing to profile the T cell repertoires of under 700 subjects and linked those repertoires to cytomegalovirus serostatus. In addition to the first cohort of 650 to 800 subjects, a separate validation cohort of approximately 110 different subjects was used. High-throughput TCR immunosequencing, statistical association of individual TCRs with disease status, and machine learning were combined to predict cytomegalovirus infection status. A later analysis re-analyzed previously published TCR beta repertoires from roughly 630 donors and added high-resolution HLA genotyping to study TCR occurrence patterns. Rather than using new phenotypic data, the later analysis identified candidate immune exposures from TCR beta sequences and from how often those sequences occurred across donors. An earlier analysis of approximately 500 of the donors applied high-throughput TCR beta sequencing to assess whether each TCR beta V gene segment acted as functional or pseudogenic. Donor age, sex, ethnicity and CMV serostatus were collected together with the repertoire data. Genome-wide SNP genotypes for about 60% of the roughly 670 donors were used in a later genetic analysis, which treated that subset as a discovery cohort. All discovery cohort repertoires had been generated using a single sequencing platform. HLA typing covered class I and class II loci at four-digit resolution. Typing coverage differed by locus: A, B, C, DRB1 and DQB1 were typed in roughly 620-630 donors, DQA1 in approximately 520, DPA1 in around 580, and DPB1 in 450 to 480. Roughly 5 DR-DQ haplotypes were handled as single units for association and clustering, since linkage in the cohort was strong. Among about 400 genotyped donors of the cohort, an average of approximately 240,000 unique TCR beta nucleotide sequences was sequenced per donor, of which roughly 17% were non-productive.

Overall study outcomes, separate from this receptor: V-gene and J-gene trimming of TCR beta chains was associated with a missense DCLRE1C variant in a later genetic analysis, and the association was replicated in an independent cohort. In a later analysis, 16,951 TCR beta sequences were associated with specific HLA alleles at a false discovery rate of 0.05. This cohort had only TCR beta chains sequenced, and the lack of alpha or paired-chain data limited which features could be detected. Correlated functional status among segregating V segments might reflect linkage disequilibrium, but an unknown experimental factor could not be ruled out. A later analysis found that HLA-associated TCR beta chains were more clonally expanded and had lower generation probabilities than equally common non-associated chains. A later genetic analysis reported fewer N-insertions in productive TCRs among donors in an Asian-associated ancestry cluster than the roughly 720-donor mean. According to a later analysis, parvovirus B19, influenza, CMV and Epstein-Barr virus appeared linked to several top co-occurrence clusters. Most TCR sequences were seen in very few donors, while some public TCRs were found in many individuals. In a later analysis, the rate of TCR association differed among HLA loci, with DRB1 alleles having the most associated TCRs and HLA-C alleles having the fewest. The classifier was reported to diagnose cytomegalovirus status with high specificity and sensitivity in both the original cohort and the validation cohort. For the cohort, immune exposure information was limited to CMV serostatus. An earlier analysis of 587 of the donors showed that most TCR beta V segments appeared in productive rearrangements either about 90% or about 30% of the time, which broadly matched IMGT annotations. Roughly uniform sequencing depth across donors was assumed in presence/absence analyses, although this assumption may not hold. Approximately 18 rarely observed V segments, including chromosome 9 orphons, were excluded from the earlier analysis of several hundred of the donors because counts were too low. Because HLA typing was missing for some donors at each locus, association tests included only the typed subset. According to a later analysis, most CMV-associated TCR beta chains appeared to be HLA-restricted, and the HLA associations seemed to be driven largely by CMV exposure. A further reported finding was that TCR beta sequences accurately predicted the HLA-A and HLA-B alleles for most subjects in the first cohort. A cluster of highly shared sequence variants was judged likely to be a technical artifact of the sequencing pipeline. When HLA alleles, especially DR and DQ, strongly co-occurred, attributing TCR associations to individual alleles was difficult. Some IMGT-functional V segments, including TRBV6-2 and TRBV6-3, could not be told apart with the 87-base-pair reads, so those segments were excluded. The study listed approximately 160 TCR beta chains as associated with cytomegalovirus. Three of the identified cytomegalovirus-associated TCR beta chains were confirmed in vitro to be specific for cytomegalovirus antigens. The authors suggested that the approach could potentially be generalized to other disease states and immunological phenotypes.

Germline trimming: 6 bases from V, 5 bases from J; junction bases outside gene matches: 8. The CDR1 and CDR2 encoded by the germline V gene (reference sequence) are PRHDT and FYEKMQ. The CDR3 holds 14 amino acids from the cysteine to the phenylalanine. This entry keeps only the CDR3 DNA: 42 bases, framed from base 1. The library was prepared using the immunoSEQ multiplex PCR assay. A mixture of 60 forward primers for TCR Vbeta segments and 13 reverse primers for TCR Jbeta segments was used in the multiplex PCR. Amplification of the CDR3 region of rearranged TCR beta genes was performed with a multiplex PCR assay on genomic DNA. Amplified TCR beta libraries were sequenced as 87-base-pair reads on the Illumina HiSeq System. As for how the authors treated the data: In a later analysis, 70 million to 95 million unique TCR beta chains were counted across the roughly 610 repertoires, and approximately 11 million of these chains were shared by at least two donors. Raw reads were error-corrected and collapsed into unique sequences by a nearest-neighbor algorithm in which closely related sequences were merged to remove PCR and sequencing errors. Alignment of CDR3 sequences to IMGT reference sequences was used to assign V, D and J gene segments. For a sequence to be retained, a match of at least six nucleotides to both a V gene segment and a J gene segment was required. A rearrangement counted as productive if the CDR3 had no stop codons and remained in frame with V and J, and every other rearrangement counted as non-productive. Following IMGT convention, CDR3 was defined as the stretch from the second conserved V-encoded cysteine up to the conserved J-encoded phenylalanine. Sequences without an unambiguous match to a single V gene segment were excluded from the earlier analysis of about 640 of the donors. In an earlier analysis of a few hundred of the donors, V segments were called functional above 56.7% productive rearrangements and were called segregating when the between-donor standard deviation exceeded 5%. A statistical classification framework was developed to diagnose cytomegalovirus status using the catalog of TCR beta chain sequences. In a later analysis, TCR nucleotide sequences were compared against IMGT/GENE-DB human TR gene sequences so that V and J genes could be assigned. A later analysis assigned CDR3 sequences and most-parsimonious VDJ recombination scenarios with the TCRdist pipeline. In a later analysis, each TCR beta chain was defined by its CDR3 amino acid sequence together with its V-gene family, and reads without a unique V-gene family were excluded. As a way to deal with suspected cross-contamination and a sequencing artifact, a later analysis dropped 592 nucleotide sequences that were highly shared and had low generation probability. In a later analysis, a clonal expansion index was calculated for each public chain from normalized within-repertoire ranks of inferred template counts. In a later analysis, generation probabilities were computed using a VDJ recombination model fitted to out-of-frame rearrangements, and the results were checked against IGoR. In a later analysis, hypergeometric tests were used to score TCR-TCR, TCR-HLA and TCR-CMV co-occurrence, with a repertoire-size bias correction applied to TCR pairs. A later analysis estimated false discovery rates by permuting HLA or CMV assignments 20 times. A later analysis grouped co-occurring TCRs with DBSCAN, adding TCRdist sequence similarity when clustering within HLA-allele-positive subsets. Co-occurrence clustering excluded repertoires with fewer than 30,000 or more than 120,000 public chains, plus five with anomalous nucleotide sharing. The source is immuneACCESS, and TCRdb retained only in-frame sequences with V and J called. Part of the clones is not carried over; for the studies checked, unresolved V genes explain less than half of this, and the remainder is unexplained. The V and J calls and clone size are taken from that table; D and trimming were inferred from the DNA. Recorded for this sample are just over 150,000 clones; around four fifths of them occurred a single time. The top ten clonotypes cover around 1.5% of the sample.

Sequenced: PBMCs. The chain was built from TRBV13 and TRBJ1-1, with 8 bases aligning to TRBD1. The clonotype was recovered from a woman between 25 and 40 years old in good health and CMV-seronegative. The sequenced DNA is TGTGCCAGCAGAAGAACAGGGGGGGGGACTGAAGCTTTCTTT. The translation is CASRRTGGGTEAFF. Supplemented by the reference TRBV13 and TRBJ1-1 proteins around the CDR3, the complete variable domain is AAGVIQSPRHLIKEKRETATLKCYPIPRHDTVYWYQQGPGQDPQFLISFYEKMQSDKGSIPDRFSAQQFSDYHSELNMSSLELGDSALYFCASRRTGGGTEAFFGQGTRLTVV.